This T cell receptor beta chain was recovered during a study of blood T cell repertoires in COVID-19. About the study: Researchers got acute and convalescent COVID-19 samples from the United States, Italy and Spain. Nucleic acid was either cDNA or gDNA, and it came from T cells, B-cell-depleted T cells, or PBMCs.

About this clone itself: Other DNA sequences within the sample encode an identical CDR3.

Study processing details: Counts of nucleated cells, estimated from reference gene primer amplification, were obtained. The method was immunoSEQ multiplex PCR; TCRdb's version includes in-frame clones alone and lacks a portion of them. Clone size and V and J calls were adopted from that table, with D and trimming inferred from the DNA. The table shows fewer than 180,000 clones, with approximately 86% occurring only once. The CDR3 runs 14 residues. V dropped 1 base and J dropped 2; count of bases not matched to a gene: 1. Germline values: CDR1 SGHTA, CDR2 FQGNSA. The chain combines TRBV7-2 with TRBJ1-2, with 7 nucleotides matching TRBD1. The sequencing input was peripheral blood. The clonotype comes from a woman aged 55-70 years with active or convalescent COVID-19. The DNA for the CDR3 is TGTGCCAGCAGCTTAGACAGGGGAAACTATGGCTACACCTTC. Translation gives CASSLDRGNYGYTF.